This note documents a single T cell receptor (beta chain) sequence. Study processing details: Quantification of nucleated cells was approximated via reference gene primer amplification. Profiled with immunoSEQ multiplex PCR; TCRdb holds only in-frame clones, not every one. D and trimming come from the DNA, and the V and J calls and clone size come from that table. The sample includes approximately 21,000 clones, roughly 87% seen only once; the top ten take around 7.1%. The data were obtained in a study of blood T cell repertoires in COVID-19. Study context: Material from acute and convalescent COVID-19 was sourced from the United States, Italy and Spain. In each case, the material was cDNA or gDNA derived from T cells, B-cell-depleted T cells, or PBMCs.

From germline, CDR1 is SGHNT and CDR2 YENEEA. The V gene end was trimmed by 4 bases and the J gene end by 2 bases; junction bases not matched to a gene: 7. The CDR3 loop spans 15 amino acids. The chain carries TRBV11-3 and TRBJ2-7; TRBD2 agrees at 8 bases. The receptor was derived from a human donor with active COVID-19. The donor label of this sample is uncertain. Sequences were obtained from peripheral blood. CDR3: CASSSRGGPPYEQYF. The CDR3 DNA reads TGTGCCAGCAGCTCCCGGGGGGGGCCACCCTACGAGCAGTACTTC.